The 23 T cell receptor beta chains reported below all come from one sample, sequenced in a study of blood T cell repertoires in COVID-19. Method: immunoSEQ multiplex PCR; TCRdb's copy keeps in-frame clones and lacks some. The repertoire includes tens of thousands of clones, roughly 86% of them detected once, and roughly 8% sits in the top ten. The sample comprised peripheral blood. These receptors all come from a man over 45 with active COVID-19.

The chain is built from TRBV7-2 and TRBJ2-5; the match to TRBD2 covers 8 bases. CDR1 and CDR2 from the germline V gene are SGHTA and FQGNSA. V shed 6 bases, J shed 5 bases, and the junction held 8 bases outside the gene matches. This CDR3 has 14 residues. CDR3: CASSYQRGPETQYF. CDR3 DNA sequence: TGTGCCAGCAGTTATCAGCGGGGGCCGGAGACCCAGTACTTC.

This rearrangement joins TRBV5-1 to TRBJ2-3, with 9 nucleotides matching TRBD1. The J segment lost 0 bases and the V segment lost 4 bases, leaving 6 bases of the junction unmatched. Germline V gene sequence: CDR1 SGHRS, CDR2 YFSETQ. This CDR3 comprises 16 residues. In DNA, the CDR3 is TGCGCCAGCAGCCACCCGGACAGGGGAAGCACAGATACGCAGTATTTT. Its protein is CASSHPDRGSTDTQYF.

The table lists this clone with a count of one. This chain connects TRBV2 to TRBJ2-5, with D possibly matching TRBD1 (6 bases). This CDR3 has 12 residues. Trimming left V 8 bases short and J 5 bases short, with 12 bases between. Germline V gene sequence: CDR1 SNHLY, CDR2 FYNNEI. CDR3 region: CASQGYSETQYF. In DNA form, the CDR3 reads TGTGCCAGCCAGGGGTATTCGGAGACCCAGTACTTC.

The CDR3 sequence: CASSAGGTSGTQYF. As DNA, the CDR3 is TGTGCCAGCAGCGCGGGGGGAACCTCAGGGACCCAGTACTTC. This sequence joins TRBV9 and TRBJ2-5, with 7 positions matching TRBD2. Trimming at V came to 3 bases and at J to 7 bases, leaving 9 bases not matched to a gene. CDR3 size: 14 residues. Germline CDR1 reads SGDLS; CDR2 reads YYNGEE. Using reference TRBV9 and TRBJ2-5 for the parts outside the CDR3, the full variable domain is DSGVTQTPKHLITATGQRVTLRCSPRSGDLSVYWYQQSLDQGLQFLIQYYNGEERAKGNILERFSAQQFPDLHSELNLSSLELGDSALYFCASSAGGTSGTQYFGPGTRLLVL.

This clone was seen a handful of times. The chain joins TRBV18 to TRBJ2-6; D possibly corresponds to TRBD1 (5 bases). CDR1 is KGHSH, CDR2 LQKENI, per germline. The CDR3 length is 16 residues. V shed 1 base and J shed 6 bases, with 13 bases lying between them. As DNA, the CDR3 is TGTGCCAGCTCACCACGGGGCCGCGTACAGGCCAACGTCCTGACTTTC. This sequence encodes CASSPRGRVQANVLTF.

The rearrangement uses TRBV5-8 and TRBJ1-2, with D hard to call. The germline V and J ends were trimmed by 0 bases and 8 bases, with 14 bases remaining between them. The CDR3 covers 14 residues. Germline assignment: CDR1 SGHTS and CDR2 YDEGEE. CDR3 sequence reads: CASSLGRAGLGYTF. The CDR3 DNA reads as TGTGCCAGCAGCTTGGGGCGAGCAGGCCTAGGCTACACCTTC.

With regard to this clone: The sample contains more than one DNA sequence encoding this CDR3. This chain connects TRBV12-5 to TRBJ2-2, with a possible D match to TRBD1 (6 bases). The CDR3 loop spans 15 amino acids. Germline V gives CDR1 LGHNT, CDR2 FRNRAP. V lost 6 bases and J lost 5, with 16 bases in between. CDR3 nucleotides: TGTGCTAGTGGCTTACGACAGGCAGGTACCGGGGAGCTGTTTTTT. Translating it yields CASGLRQAGTGELFF.

This clone has a handful of counts. V gene TRBV6-5 combines with J gene TRBJ2-7, with D tentatively TRBD1 (5 bases). The ends were cut back, 0 bases at V and 7 bases at J, with 13 bases in the middle. Germline V CDR1 and CDR2: MNHEY, SVGAGI. The CDR3 contains 14 residues. The CDR3 protein is CASSYSGRSGEQYF. CDR3 in DNA: TGTGCCAGCAGTTACTCGGGGCGATCGGGTGAGCAGTACTTC.

The chain carries TRBV4-2 and TRBJ1-4, with TRBD1 identical over 9 bases. The CDR3 totals 15 residues. Germline V lookup: CDR1 LGHNA, CDR2 YNFKEQ. With 0 bases clipped from V and 8 bases from J, the junction kept 4 bases outside the gene matches. For the CDR3, the DNA is TGTGCCAGCAGCCAAGATGGGACAGGGAGAGAAAAACTGTTTTTT. Its translation: CASSQDGTGREKLFF.

The V call is TRBV6-1, the J call TRBJ1-1, with 8 bases lining up with TRBD1. The V segment lost 1 base and the J segment 8 bases; nucleotides outside the gene matches: 9. The CDR3 extends over 15 amino acids. Germline V gene sequence: CDR1 MNHNS, CDR2 SASEGT. The CDR3 sequence is CASSEESTGESEAFF. CDR3 DNA: TGTGCCAGCAGTGAAGAGTCGACAGGGGAGTCGGAAGCTTTCTTT.

The chain recombines TRBV6-5 with TRBJ2-7; 8 bases match TRBD2. Germline lookup yields CDR1 MNHEY and CDR2 SVGAGI. V lost 6 bases to trimming and J lost 4 bases; unmatched junction nucleotides: 8. The CDR3 is made up of 14 amino acids. The DNA of the CDR3 is TGTGCCAGCAGCCGGGGGGGGCCCGAGTACGAGCAGTACTTC. This translates into CASSRGGPEYEQYF.

The rearrangement links TRBV7-2 to TRBJ1-1; a possible D gene is TRBD1 (6 bases). The V gene's germline CDR1 is SGHTA and CDR2 FQGNSA. There are 15 residues in the CDR3. Trimming took 8 bases from V and 2 from J, leaving 18 bases between them. The CDR3 reads CASRLQGTVNTEAFF. DNA of the CDR3: TGTGCCAGCCGGCTGCAGGGGACCGTAAACACTGAAGCTTTCTTT. The variable domain in full, completed from reference TRBV7-2 and TRBJ1-1, reads GAGVSQSPSNKVTEKGKDVELRCDPISGHTALYWYRQSLGQGLEFLIYFQGNSAPDKSGLPSDRFSAERTGGSVSTLTIQRTQQEDSAVYLCASRLQGTVNTEAFFGQGTRLTVV.

The chain couples TRBV19 to TRBJ2-1; 8 bases fit TRBD2. The V and J ends lost 3 bases and 6 bases, in that order; junction bases with no gene match: 10. CDR1 and CDR2 (germline): LNHDA, SQIVND (reference sequence). CDR3 length: 16 amino acids. In DNA, the CDR3 is TGTGCCAGTAGTATGGAGGCGGGGGGAGTTCCCAATGAGCAGTTCTTC. Encoded protein: CASSMEAGGVPNEQFF.

This chain links TRBV3-1 (or the pseudogene TRBV3-2) with TRBJ1-5; D is perhaps TRBD1 (5 bases). Trimming pared 4 bases from V and 2 bases from J, leaving 9 bases between. Per the germline V gene, CDR1 is LGHDT and CDR2 is YNNKEL (reference sequence). The CDR3 sequence is 14 residues long. The CDR3 spells CASSRGTGNQPQHF. CDR3 DNA sequence: TGTGCCAGCAGCCGGGGCACGGGCAATCAGCCCCAGCATTTT.

The rearrangement uses TRBV27 and TRBJ1-6, with D possibly being TRBD1 (5 bases). The CDR3 length is 14 residues. The germline CDR1 and CDR2 sequences are MNHEY and SMNVEV (reference sequence). With 6 bases removed from V and 9 bases from J, the gap between germline ends came to 15 bases. CDR3 protein: CASRKGQNSSPLHF. The CDR3 DNA sequence: TGTGCCAGCAGAAAGGGGCAAAATAGTTCACCCCTCCACTTT.

The chain joins TRBV27 to TRBJ2-3; 9 nucleotides match TRBD1. The germline gives CDR1 MNHEY, CDR2 SMNVEV (reference sequence). The V and J ends lost 6 bases and 2 bases, in that order; junction bases with no gene match: 3. This CDR3 has 14 amino acids. Written as DNA, the CDR3 is TGTGCCAGCAGCGACAGGGGGATCACAGATACGCAGTATTTT. Residues: CASSDRGITDTQYF.

In nucleotides, the CDR3 is TGTGCCAGCAGCGCTAGAGGTTACTCCTACGAGCAGTACTTC. This gives the protein CASSARGYSYEQYF. The chain recombines TRBV9 with TRBJ2-7; D is unclear. The V gene lost 3 bases and the J gene lost 0 bases, with 10 bases spanning the gap. The CDR3 has 14 residues. Germline CDR1 and CDR2: SGDLS and YYNGEE.

The genes are TRBV29-1 and TRBJ2-7; 10 bases map to TRBD1. The CDR3 is 13 amino acids. Trimming cost V 6 bases and J 5 bases; bases outside gene matches: 7. Germline V lookup: CDR1 SQVTM, CDR2 ANQGSEA. As DNA, the CDR3 is TGCAGCGTCCGGACAGGGGGGACGAACGAGCAGTACTTC. Amino acids: CSVRTGGTNEQYF.

Here the CDR3 DNA reads TGCGCCAGCAGCTTCCGGGACAGGGTAACCGGGGAGCTGTTTTTT. Protein product: CASSFRDRVTGELFF. V usage is TRBV5-1 and J usage is TRBJ2-2; TRBD1 matches at 9 bases. Germline V lookup: CDR1 SGHRS, CDR2 YFSETQ. The CDR3 is made up of 15 amino acids. J was trimmed by 5 bases and V by 2 bases; bases with no gene match: 4.

The chain is built from TRBV5-4 and TRBJ2-3; D is perhaps TRBD2 (5 bases). With 7 bases removed from V and 2 bases from J, the gap between germline ends came to 11 bases. The germline V gene encodes CDR1 SGHNT and CDR2 YYREEE (reference sequence). The CDR3 sequence is 13 residues long. The CDR3 DNA reads TGTGCCAGCCCGTCGGGAACCACAGATACGCAGTATTTT. Translation: CASPSGTTDTQYF.

The CDR3 DNA reads TGCGCCAGCAGCTTGCAGGGGGTAGATGGCTACACCTTC. It translates to CASSLQGVDGYTF. This chain connects TRBV5-1 to TRBJ1-2, with 7 bases fitting TRBD1. The length of the CDR3 is 13 residues. The J segment lost 6 bases and the V segment lost 1 base, leaving 3 bases of the junction unmatched. In germline, CDR1 is SGHRS, CDR2 YFSETQ.

The rearrangement links TRBV5-4 to TRBJ2-2, with 8 bases matching TRBD1. Germline V gene data show CDR1 as SGHNT and CDR2 as YYREEE (reference sequence). With V trimmed by 1 base and J by 7 bases, 9 bases remained unmatched. The CDR3 spans 16 residues. The CDR3 DNA reads as TGTGCCAGCAGCTTGAGGACAGGGAGTTCTTTCGGGGAGCTGTTTTTT. This sequence encodes CASSLRTGSSFGELFF.

The CDR3 DNA is TGTGCCAGCAATTTAGCACTAGCGGGCGACAATGAGCAGTTCTTC. Translated: CASNLALAGDNEQFF. The gene calls are TRBV7-2 and TRBJ2-1, with 9 bases identical to TRBD2. Unmatched junction bases numbered 9, after V lost 7 bases and J lost 5 bases. The CDR3 covers 15 residues. Looked up from germline, CDR1 is SGHTA and CDR2 is FQGNSA. Full variable domain (rest looked up from reference TRBV7-2 and TRBJ2-1): GAGVSQSPSNKVTEKGKDVELRCDPISGHTALYWYRQSLGQGLEFLIYFQGNSAPDKSGLPSDRFSAERTGGSVSTLTIQRTQQEDSAVYLCASNLALAGDNEQFFGPGTRLTVL.